A selection of T cell receptor beta chains follows, all from one sample in a study of CD8 T cells in ankylosing spondylitis. Each CDR3 protein is one row after TCRdb ran MiXCR on the 5' RACE reads. Here the sample spans 250,000 to 350,000 distinct CDR3 sequences, roughly 20% being singletons. Sample: blood, either unsorted or a sorted T cell fraction (not recorded which). The receptors shown here come from a male donor with ankylosing spondylitis or in good health (not recorded which). Both conserved end residues are part of each CDR3. D genes are given only for firm matches. Size tells how often a clone was seen (once, few, many) or the class of an expanded clone, and some rows leave it out.

clone size	D gene	J gene	V gene	CDR3 protein	CDR3 DNA
few	TRBD2	TRBJ2-3	TRBV12-3/TRBV12-4	CASTNLLGLAGRSTDTQYF	TGTGCCAGCACCAACCTCCTAGGGCTAGCGGGTCGCAGCACAGATACGCAGTATTTT
.	.	TRBJ1-1	TRBV20-1	CGAPSGMNTEAFF	TGCGGTGCACCGTCAGGCATGAACACTGAAGCTTTCTTT
.	TRBD2	TRBJ2-1	TRBV5-1	CASRTSGRQYNEQFF	TGCGCCAGCAGAACTAGCGGGAGGCAGTACAATGAGCAGTTCTTC
.	TRBD1	TRBJ2-1	TRBV29-1	CSVDLTGGSYNEQFF	TGCAGCGTTGATCTCACAGGGGGCTCCTACAATGAGCAGTTCTTC
few	.	TRBJ2-3	TRBV7-6	CASSLALSQDTQYF	TGTGCCAGCAGCTTAGCACTATCCCAAGATACGCAGTATTTT
.	TRBD1	TRBJ1-4	TRBV5-1	CASSLQGARTNEKLFF	TGCGCCAGCAGCTTGCAGGGGGCGAGAACTAATGAAAAACTGTTTTTT
.	TRBD1	TRBJ2-2	TRBV5-6	CASSKTGSGSGELFF	TGTGCCAGCAGCAAGACAGGGTCGGGGTCCGGGGAGCTGTTTTTT
few	.	TRBJ1-5	TRBV9	CASSVKGDSNQPQHF	TGTGCCAGCAGCGTAAAGGGGGATAGCAATCAGCCCCAGCATTTT
once	TRBD2	TRBJ2-1	TRBV9	CASSVVAGDPNEQFF	TGTGCCAGCAGCGTCGTAGCGGGAGACCCCAATGAGCAGTTCTTC
.	.	TRBJ2-6	TRBV29-1	CSVEVVGSGANVLTF	TGCAGCGTTGAAGTTGTAGGGTCCGGGGCCAACGTCCTGACTTTC
many	TRBD2	TRBJ2-3	TRBV20-1	CSAGKRGGVTDTQYF	TGCAGTGCGGGGAAGCGGGGGGGCGTCACAGATACGCAGTATTTT
.	.	TRBJ1-2	TRBV14	CASSHRGGTYGYTF	TGTGCCAGCAGCCACCGCGGAGGGACCTATGGCTACACCTTC
.	.	TRBJ1-1	TRBV12-3/TRBV12-4	CVSSLYSSEAFF	TGTGTCAGCAGTTTGTACAGCAGTGAAGCTTTCTTT
.	.	TRBJ1-3	TRBV18	CASFDRDWGNTIYF	TGTGCCAGCTTCGACCGGGACTGGGGAAACACCATATATTTT
.	TRBD2	TRBJ2-3	TRBV2	CASSGVSGRITDTQYF	TGTGCCAGCAGTGGGGTTAGCGGGAGAATCACAGATACGCAGTATTTT
.	.	TRBJ1-5	TRBV12-3/TRBV12-4	CASSIGHPEYSNQPQHF	TGTGCCAGCAGTATTGGGCACCCGGAATATAGCAATCAGCCCCAGCATTTT
few	.	TRBJ1-6	TRBV20-1	CSAPMTGNSPLHF	TGCAGTGCTCCGATGACGGGGAATTCACCCCTCCACTTT
.	TRBD1	TRBJ2-3	TRBV12-3/TRBV12-4	CASSLGTVDTQYF	TGTGCCAGCAGCCTGGGGACAGTAGATACGCAGTATTTT